This T cell receptor beta chain originates from a study of patients and donors after allogeneic stem cell transplantation. The CDR3 covers 14 residues. Germline V CDR1 and CDR2: KGHSH, LQKENI. V was cut by 0 bases and J by 6 bases, with 12 bases left in between. TCRdb itself ran the RT-PCR reads through MiXCR, one entry per CDR3 protein. This sample has about a million distinct CDR3 sequences, with under 20% found just once. This clonotype was seen a handful of times. This chain links TRBV18 with TRBJ2-7; D is perhaps TRBD1 (6 bases). The specimen sequenced was blood, either unsorted or a sorted T cell fraction (not recorded which). This sequence originates from a human donor who was either an allogeneic HSCT recipient or a stem cell or donor lymphocyte infusion donor (not recorded which). It is not recorded whose cells these are; they may come from a transplant donor. In DNA, the CDR3 is TGTGCCAGCTCACCACCGAACAGGGAACGCGAGCAGTACTTC. This codes for CASSPPNREREQYF.